These 30 T cell receptor beta chains originate from one sample sequenced in a study of cytomegalovirus exposure and HLA in healthy donors. 60 Vbeta and 13 Jbeta primers were used in PCR. The assay was immunoSEQ multiplex PCR, and TCRdb's table has in-frame clones only and misses some. The sample lists about 190,000 clones, just under 75% occurring once. Sequenced input: PBMCs. Receptor source: a man aged 25 to 40 in good health and CMV-seropositive.

This clone was seen a few times. CDR3 in DNA: TGCGCCAGCAGCCCTGGAGGGGGGGGAGCTGGGGCCAACGTCCTGACTTTC. Residues: CASSPGGGGAGANVLTF. The chain carries TRBV5-1 and TRBJ2-6, with D perhaps TRBD2 (7 bases). CDR1 and CDR2 from the germline V gene are SGHRS and YFSETQ. This CDR3 has 17 residues. The V end lost 4 bases, the J end lost 2 bases, and 16 bases lay between the germline ends.

The chain links TRBV5-5 to TRBJ1-3; weak D call: TRBD1 (5 bases). The CDR3 totals 16 residues. Germline assignment: CDR1 SGHKS and CDR2 YYEKEE (reference sequence). Deletions cut 1 base from V and 2 bases from J, with 13 bases between. The CDR3 sequence is CASSLWGRRAGNTIYF. Written as DNA, the CDR3 is TGTGCCAGCAGCTTGTGGGGGAGGAGGGCTGGAAACACCATATATTTT.

There are a few counts of this clone. Distinct nucleotide sequences in the sample also encode this CDR3. V gene TRBV7-9 combines with J gene TRBJ2-7, with 8 bases aligning to TRBD1. The junction had 8 bases not matched to a gene; V was cut back by 1 base and J by 3 bases. This CDR3 is 16 amino acids long. Looked up from germline, CDR1 is SEHNR and CDR2 is FQNEAQ (reference sequence). The CDR3: CASSLESWTGNYEQYF. In nucleotides, the CDR3 is TGTGCCAGCAGCTTAGAATCTTGGACAGGGAACTACGAGCAGTACTTC.

CDR3 amino acids: CASSLGREHYEQYF. DNA of the CDR3: TGTGCCAGCAGCTTAGGTCGGGAGCACTACGAGCAGTACTTC. This rearrangement joins TRBV7-2 to TRBJ2-7, with D maybe TRBD2 (6 bases). CDR3 length: 14 residues. Trimming pared 1 base from V and 3 bases from J, leaving 10 bases between. Germline V CDR1 and CDR2: SGHTA, FQGNSA. The full variable domain, rest sourced from reference TRBV7-2 and TRBJ2-7, is GAGVSQSPSNKVTEKGKDVELRCDPISGHTALYWYRQSLGQGLEFLIYFQGNSAPDKSGLPSDRFSAERTGGSVSTLTIQRTQQEDSAVYLCASSLGREHYEQYFGPGTRLTVT.

This clone occurred a few times. The V call is TRBV4-1, the J call TRBJ2-7; 9 bases map to TRBD1. With 3 bases clipped from V and 4 bases from J, the junction kept 4 bases outside the gene matches. The CDR3 length is 14 residues. Per germline, CDR1 MGHRA and CDR2 YSYEKL. The CDR3 spells CASSHTGGRYEQYF. The CDR3 bases are TGCGCCAGCAGCCATACAGGGGGCCGGTACGAGCAGTACTTC.

A few counts support this clone. The rearrangement links TRBV5-1 to TRBJ2-5; 8 bases map to TRBD1. The germline V gene encodes CDR1 SGHRS and CDR2 YFSETQ. The CDR3 length is 15 residues. With 1 base clipped from V and 5 bases from J, the junction kept 7 bases outside the gene matches. CDR3 amino acids: CASSLQAGGLETQYF. CDR3 sequence (DNA): TGCGCCAGCAGCTTGCAGGCAGGGGGCTTGGAGACCCAGTACTTC.

The V gene is TRBV6-5, the J gene TRBJ1-1; 8 bases align to TRBD1. After removal of 5 bases from V and 11 bases from J, the junction contained 13 bases not matched to a gene. This CDR3 contains 14 residues. Germline CDR1 is MNHEY and CDR2 is SVGAGI. The CDR3 sequence is CASSLRTGSSRAFF. The CDR3 DNA reads as TGTGCCAGCAGTCTCAGGACAGGGAGTTCGCGCGCTTTCTTT.

This sequence joins TRBV15 and TRBJ1-2; TRBD1 matches at 7 bases. The CDR3 length is 16 residues. CDR1 is LNHNV, CDR2 YYDKDF, per germline (reference sequence). V gave up 9 bases and J gave up 3 bases; unmatched junction bases: 16. CDR3: CATQQGVLASDYGYTF. CDR3 DNA: TGTGCCACGCAGCAGGGGGTCTTAGCATCCGACTATGGCTACACCTTC.

The J gene is TRBJ2-6, the V gene TRBV30, with D unresolved. In germline, CDR1 is GTSNPN, CDR2 SVGIG (reference sequence). V was clipped by 7 bases and J by 0 bases, with 7 bases between them. This CDR3 contains 13 residues. CDR3 nucleotide sequence: TGTGCCTTTTCGGTCTCTGGGGCCAACGTCCTGACTTTC. Translation gives CAFSVSGANVLTF. Based on the CDR3 plus reference TRBV30 and TRBJ2-6, the full variable domain is SQTIHQWPATLVQPVGSPLSLECTVEGTSNPNLYWYRQAAGRGLQLLFYSVGIGQISSEVPQNLSASRPQDRQFILSSKKLLLSDSGFYLCAFSVSGANVLTFGAGSRLTVL.

The chain employs TRBV2 and TRBJ2-7; D is unresolved. The V end lost 2 bases, the J end lost 3 bases, and 5 bases lay between the germline ends. The CDR3 contains 12 residues. The germline V gene encodes CDR1 SNHLY and CDR2 FYNNEI. CDR3 in amino acids: CASSELIYEQYF. In DNA form, the CDR3 reads TGTGCCAGCAGTGAACTAATCTACGAGCAGTACTTC.

The chain uses TRBV5-1 and TRBJ2-7; TRBD2 is a possible D gene (5 bases). The germline gives CDR1 SGHRS, CDR2 YFSETQ. The V end was cut by 1 base, the J end by 0 bases, with 14 bases between. The CDR3 runs to 16 residues. This CDR3 is CASSLTSAASSYEQYF. The CDR3, as DNA: TGCGCCAGCAGCTTGACATCAGCGGCGAGCTCCTACGAGCAGTACTTC.

This chain connects TRBV18 to TRBJ1-5; TRBD1 agrees at 8 bases. Losses at the gene ends were 3 bases for V and 8 bases for J; bases not matched to a gene: 9. CDR1 and CDR2 (germline): KGHSH, LQKENI. This CDR3 region has 15 residues. The DNA for the CDR3 is TGTGCCAGCTCACCGGTTCAGGACAGGGAGAAGCCCCAGCATTTT. Translating it yields CASSPVQDREKPQHF. The whole variable domain, filled in from reference TRBV18 and TRBJ1-5, reads NAGVMQNPRHLVRRRGQEARLRCSPMKGHSHVYWYRQLPEEGLKFMVYLQKENIIDESGMPKERFSAEFPKEGPSILRIQQVVRGDSAAYFCASSPVQDREKPQHFGDGTRLSIL.

The DNA for the CDR3 is TGTGCCAGTAGTATCGGTGGTGGCTCCTACGAGCAGTACTTC. It specifies CASSIGGGSYEQYF. This rearrangement joins TRBV19 to TRBJ2-7, with D hard to call. V was pared by 3 bases and J by 0 bases, with 9 bases between. CDR3 length equals 14 residues. Germline lookup yields CDR1 LNHDA and CDR2 SQIVND (reference sequence).

V is TRBV10-3 and J is TRBJ2-5; 7 bases map to TRBD2. The CDR3 contains 14 residues. Germline values: CDR1 ENHRY, CDR2 SYGVKD. V lost 10 bases, J lost 5 bases, and 13 bases stayed unmatched. The CDR3 nucleotides read TGTGCCACTCTACCATCCGGGGGGTCCGAGACCCAGTACTTC. This encodes CATLPSGGSETQYF.

V gene TRBV15 combines with J gene TRBJ1-4, with a weak D call TRBD1 (5 bases). The CDR3 has 16 amino acids. Trimming shortened V by 3 bases and J by 0 bases, and 11 bases separated the two germline ends. Per germline, CDR1 LNHNV and CDR2 YYDKDF (reference sequence). DNA for the CDR3: TGTGCCACCAGCAGTGCCCGGGGGGCAACTAATGAAAAACTGTTTTTT. Translation: CATSSARGATNEKLFF.

This clone has just a few counts. The chain combines TRBV6-5 with TRBJ2-7; D is undetermined. CDR1 is MNHEY, CDR2 SVGAGI, per germline. Trimming cost V 0 bases and J 0 bases, with 12 bases left between them. The CDR3 spans 16 residues. This CDR3 is CASSYSAAKASYEQYF. The DNA of the CDR3 is TGTGCCAGCAGTTACTCGGCAGCGAAGGCCTCCTACGAGCAGTACTTC.

The chain joins TRBV7-2 to TRBJ2-1; 8 bases map to TRBD2. The CDR3 is 16 amino acids. After removal of 1 base from V and 2 bases from J, the junction contained 4 bases not matched to a gene. The germline CDR1 and CDR2 sequences are SGHTA and FQGNSA. CDR3 DNA sequence: TGTGCCAGCAGCTTAGGAAGCGGGAGCACCTACAATGAGCAGTTCTTC. Encoded protein: CASSLGSGSTYNEQFF.

V usage is TRBV5-5 and J usage is TRBJ2-7; TRBD2 agrees at 7 bases. Trimming removed 4 bases from V and 7 bases from J; junction bases left unmatched: 14. The germline V gene encodes CDR1 SGHKS and CDR2 YYEKEE (reference sequence). This CDR3 region has 15 residues. The CDR3 coding sequence is TGTGCCAGCAGCCGGGACGGTGGAACGCGGGGGGAGCAGTACTTC. It codes for CASSRDGGTRGEQYF.

The CDR3 nucleotides read TGTGCCACCAGCAGAGATCTCAGGGTGGGGGGGGATGGCTACACCTTC. Translated, it gives CATSRDLRVGGDGYTF. V usage is TRBV15 and J usage is TRBJ1-2; D is perhaps TRBD1 (5 bases). Germline V gene data show CDR1 as LNHNV and CDR2 as YYDKDF (reference sequence). Between the trimmed V and J ends, which lost 0 bases and 6 bases, there was a span of 17 bases. This CDR3 comprises 16 residues.

Remarks on this clone: Other DNA sequences in this specimen translate into the identical CDR3. The CDR3 nucleotides are TGTGCTAGGCCCGGGGGGGAGGGGAGTAGAGACGAGCAGTACTTC. Translated, it gives CARPGGEGSRDEQYF. This chain joins TRBV6-7 and TRBJ2-7, with 8 bases lining up with TRBD2. TRBV6-7 is reported as an ORF; its role is uncertain. This CDR3 spans 15 amino acids.

The gene calls are TRBV7-2 and TRBJ1-1; 7 nucleotides match TRBD1. The CDR3 is 14 amino acids. V gave up 0 bases and J gave up 5 bases; unmatched junction bases: 3. Germline V gene data show CDR1 as SGHTA and CDR2 as FQGNSA. CDR3 protein: CASSLASGGTEAFF. The CDR3, as DNA: TGTGCCAGCAGCTTAGCGTCAGGGGGAACTGAAGCTTTCTTT.

V and J are TRBV15 and TRBJ2-1; 8 positions agree with TRBD2. Trimming took 5 bases from V and 4 from J; bases not matched to a gene: 7. The CDR3 has 15 amino acids. In germline, CDR1 is LNHNV, CDR2 YYDKDF (reference sequence). As DNA, the CDR3 is TGTGCCACCAGCTTCCAGGCGGGGGGTTACAATGAGCAGTTCTTC. The encoded protein is CATSFQAGGYNEQFF.

The chain uses TRBV25-1 and TRBJ1-4; TRBD1 matches 11 bases. CDR1 is MGHDK and CDR2 is SYGVNS in the germline V gene. The junction had 8 bases not matched to a gene; V was cut back by 6 bases and J by 8 bases. This CDR3 region has 15 residues. The DNA for the CDR3 is TGTGCCAGCAGGAGAGCCGGGACAGGGGGGGAAAAACTGTTTTTT. Its protein is CASRRAGTGGEKLFF.

Only one count was recorded for this clone. This chain joins TRBV7-9 and TRBJ2-7; 9 nucleotides align to TRBD2. The CDR3 length is 15 residues. CDR1 SEHNR and CDR2 FQNEAQ come from the germline V gene (reference sequence). Germline trimming cut 5 bases from V and 3 bases from J; bases unmatched to any gene: 8. The CDR3 DNA is TGTGCCAGCAGCCGCCAGGGCGGGAGGGGCTACGAGCAGTACTTC. Translation: CASSRQGGRGYEQYF.

This clone appeared a few times. This rearrangement joins TRBV7-9 to TRBJ2-7; 11 bases align to TRBD1. The germline V gene has CDR1 SEHNR and CDR2 FQNEAQ (reference sequence). The J segment lost 1 base and the V segment lost 5 bases, leaving 7 bases of the junction unmatched. This CDR3 spans 16 amino acids. CDR3 DNA: TGTGCCAGCAGCCCTGCCGGGGACAGGGGGTCCTACGAGCAGTACTTC. Amino acids: CASSPAGDRGSYEQYF.

The CDR3 DNA sequence: TGTGCCAGCAGCCGAACAGGCCGATACGTGTTTGTTACAGGGGGGGACTATGGCTACACCTTC. Protein product: CASSRTGRYVFVTGGDYGYTF. The V and J genes are TRBV14 and TRBJ1-2; 8 bases agree with TRBD1. The germline gives CDR1 SGHDN, CDR2 FVKESK. The trim removed 4 bases at V and 3 bases at J, leaving 25 bases unmatched. CDR3 length equals 21 residues.

This chain uses TRBV28 with TRBJ2-1; possibly TRBD2 for D (5 bases). V was trimmed by 5 bases and J by 10 bases, leaving 18 bases between them. Germline CDR1 MDHEN, CDR2 SYDVKM. The CDR3 runs to 14 residues. The CDR3 is CASSARGVRVEQFF. CDR3 sequence (DNA): TGTGCCAGCAGTGCCCGGGGTGTACGGGTAGAGCAGTTCTTC.

The chain uses TRBV18 and TRBJ2-7, with 7 positions matching TRBD1. The germline CDR1 and CDR2 sequences are KGHSH and LQKENI. This CDR3 is 15 amino acids long. After removal of 4 bases from V and 2 bases from J, the junction contained 8 bases not matched to a gene. This CDR3 reads CASSQGAQGTYEQYF. In DNA, the CDR3 is TGTGCCAGCTCACAGGGGGCGCAGGGGACCTACGAGCAGTACTTC.

By frequency in the sample, this clone is medium-sized. V is TRBV6-5 and J is TRBJ1-1; 7 positions agree with TRBD1. The V segment lost 2 bases and the J segment 8 bases; nucleotides outside the gene matches: 8. The germline V gene has CDR1 MNHEY and CDR2 SVGAGI. The length of the CDR3 is 14 residues. The chain's CDR3 is CASSYRGGWREAFF. CDR3 DNA: TGTGCCAGCAGTTACAGAGGGGGCTGGCGGGAAGCTTTCTTT.

V and J are TRBV9 and TRBJ2-5, with 7 nucleotides matching TRBD1. CDR3 size: 16 residues. Germline V lookup: CDR1 SGDLS, CDR2 YYNGEE. Unmatched junction bases numbered 12, after V lost 3 bases and J lost 4 bases. Written as DNA, the CDR3 is TGTGCCAGCAGCGGGGGACAGACGGGGCGGTCAGAGACCCAGTACTTC. Its translation: CASSGGQTGRSETQYF.